Below are 21 T cell receptor beta chains sequenced from a single sample in a study of blood T cell repertoires in COVID-19. Sequencing used immunoSEQ multiplex PCR; TCRdb keeps in-frame clones, though not all of them. Of 140,000 to 150,000 clones in the sample, 84% were seen once. Sequencing used PBMCs or T cells enriched from blood (not recorded which). These receptors came from a woman in her fifties or sixties who had been exposed to COVID-19.

This rearrangement joins TRBV5-4 to TRBJ2-7; D perhaps matches TRBD2 (6 bases). Germline V gene lookup returns CDR1 SGHNT and CDR2 YYREEE (reference sequence). V was pared by 3 bases and J by 0 bases, with 7 bases between. This CDR3 spans 13 amino acids. The CDR3 coding sequence is TGTGCCAGCAGCTCGGGAGCCTCCTACGAGCAGTACTTC. This codes for CASSSGASYEQYF.

The chain joins TRBV5-1 to TRBJ1-1, with D hard to call. Germline loops: CDR1 SGHRS, CDR2 YFSETQ. The CDR3 is 13 residues long. The ends were cut back, 2 bases at V and 6 bases at J, with 11 bases in the middle. CDR3 in DNA: TGCGCCAGCAGCTTAGAGGGATTGGCTGAAGCTTTCTTT. It specifies CASSLEGLAEAFF.

V is TRBV9 and J is TRBJ1-1, with 12 bases fitting TRBD1. In germline, CDR1 is SGDLS, CDR2 YYNGEE. V shed 2 bases and J 0 bases; nucleotides not matched to a gene: 5. The CDR3 contains 17 residues. In DNA, the CDR3 is TGTGCCAGCAGCGTTGGGACAGGGGGCTACATGAACACTGAAGCTTTCTTT. It is translated as CASSVGTGGYMNTEAFF. The full variable domain, with the rest looked up from reference TRBV9 and TRBJ1-1, is DSGVTQTPKHLITATGQRVTLRCSPRSGDLSVYWYQQSLDQGLQFLIQYYNGEERAKGNILERFSAQQFPDLHSELNLSSLELGDSALYFCASSVGTGGYMNTEAFFGQGTRLTVV.

The sample holds a few counts of this clone. The V and J genes are TRBV5-6 and TRBJ2-7, with TRBD2 identical over 9 bases. The CDR3 has 14 amino acids. Germline V CDR1 and CDR2: SGHDT, YYEEEE. With V trimmed by 4 bases and J by 0 bases, 2 bases remained unmatched. The CDR3 DNA is TGTGCCAGCAGCAGCGGGGGGAGCTCCTACGAGCAGTACTTC. It specifies CASSSGGSSYEQYF.

The genes are TRBV7-2 and TRBJ2-1, with TRBD2 identical over 8 bases. V shed 1 base and J 9 bases; nucleotides not matched to a gene: 8. Germline V gene sequence: CDR1 SGHTA, CDR2 FQGNSA. The CDR3 is 15 residues long. The CDR3 protein is CASSLEGGRKGEQFF. The CDR3 nucleotides read TGTGCCAGCAGCTTAGAGGGCGGGAGGAAGGGTGAGCAGTTCTTC.

In its sample, this clone was seen once. V usage is TRBV9 and J usage is TRBJ2-7; D gene ambiguous. The germline V gene has CDR1 SGDLS and CDR2 YYNGEE. CDR3 length: 14 amino acids. The germline V and J ends were trimmed by 0 bases and 5 bases, with 12 bases remaining between them. The CDR3 DNA is TGTGCCAGCAGCGTAGGGCTGTCCCGGGACGAGCAGTACTTC. It is translated as CASSVGLSRDEQYF.

The chain carries TRBV10-2 and TRBJ2-7, with 9 positions matching TRBD2. The germline CDR1 and CDR2 sequences are WSHSY and SAAADI. The CDR3 has 13 residues. Losses at the gene ends were 6 bases for V and 5 bases for J; bases not matched to a gene: 5. CDR3 loop: CASRAGGNHEQYF. The CDR3 bases are TGCGCCAGCAGAGCGGGGGGTAACCACGAGCAGTACTTC.

In its sample, this clone was seen many times. J is TRBJ1-1 and V is TRBV9, with D perhaps TRBD1 (6 bases). The length of the CDR3 is 15 residues. V was pared by 2 bases and J by 5 bases, with 16 bases between. Per the germline V gene, CDR1 is SGDLS and CDR2 is YYNGEE. In DNA form, the CDR3 reads TGTGCCAGCAGCGTCTCTTACAGGGAGGGGACTGAAGCTTTCTTT. This translates into CASSVSYREGTEAFF.

The chain combines TRBV2 with TRBJ2-1; 12 positions agree with TRBD2. The junction had 9 bases not matched to a gene; V was cut back by 6 bases and J by 9 bases. The CDR3 consists of 15 residues. Per germline, CDR1 SNHLY and CDR2 FYNNEI. The CDR3: CASSTLAGGIGEQFF. CDR3 coding DNA: TGTGCCAGCAGCACTCTAGCGGGGGGGATAGGTGAGCAGTTCTTC.

The table lists this clone with a few counts. The chain is built from TRBV7-2 and TRBJ1-2; no firm D call. Germline V lookup: CDR1 SGHTA, CDR2 FQGNSA. The CDR3 runs to 14 residues. Deletions cut 1 base from V and 4 bases from J, with 10 bases between. CDR3 residues: CASSLGQVFYGYTF. In nucleotides, the CDR3 is TGTGCCAGCAGCTTAGGGCAGGTTTTCTATGGCTACACCTTC.

V usage is TRBV7-2 and J usage is TRBJ2-3, with 16 positions matching TRBD2. With V trimmed by 5 bases and J by 1 base, 9 bases remained unmatched. Germline V lookup: CDR1 SGHTA, CDR2 FQGNSA. CDR3 size: 19 residues. The CDR3 loop reads CASSPMGLAGGPRTDTQYF. Here the CDR3 DNA reads TGTGCCAGCAGCCCAATGGGACTAGCGGGAGGGCCGCGCACAGATACGCAGTATTTT.

The CDR3 bases are TGTGCCACCAGCAGAGAGCTCCGCCTGAGGGATCTGGGTTCACCCCTCCACTTT. It encodes CATSRELRLRDLGSPLHF. The V call is TRBV15, the J call TRBJ1-6; D not certain. Trimming shortened V by 0 bases and J by 9 bases, and 21 bases separated the two germline ends. CDR3 length: 18 residues. Germline loops: CDR1 LNHNV, CDR2 YYDKDF (reference sequence). Complete variable domain (other parts from reference TRBV15 and TRBJ1-6): DAMVIQNPRYQVTQFGKPVTLSCSQTLNHNVMYWYQQKSSQAPKLLFHYYDKDFNNEADTPDNFQSRRPNTSFCFLDIRSPGLGDTAMYLCATSRELRLRDLGSPLHFGNGTRLTVT.

The rearrangement joins TRBV5-1 to TRBJ1-4, with D perhaps TRBD1 (5 bases). The CDR3 is 14 residues long. The germline CDR1 and CDR2 sequences are SGHRS and YFSETQ. The V end was cut by 1 base, the J end by 6 bases, with 10 bases between. The CDR3 DNA is TGCGCCAGCAGCTTGCCGGGGGGTGATGAAAAACTGTTTTTT. Protein sequence: CASSLPGGDEKLFF.

This chain connects TRBV6-4 to TRBJ2-1, with D possibly matching TRBD2 (6 bases). The CDR3 contains 15 residues. V lost 5 bases and J lost 4, with 15 bases in between. Germline CDR1 MRHNA, CDR2 SNTAGT. The CDR3 loop is CASSPRESYYNEQFF. Here the CDR3 DNA reads TGTGCCAGCAGTCCCCGGGAGTCCTATTACAATGAGCAGTTCTTC.

In regard to this clone: This same CDR3 is encoded by further DNA sequences in the sample. The rearrangement joins TRBV5-1 to TRBJ1-1; D is possibly TRBD1 (6 bases). Germline CDR1 is SGHRS and CDR2 is YFSETQ. The CDR3 sequence is 12 residues long. The V and J ends lost 4 bases and 6 bases respectively, with 10 bases between them. The CDR3 nucleotides are TGCGCCAGCAGCCGAGGGGGGGCTGAAGCTTTCTTT. This encodes CASSRGGAEAFF.

V gene TRBV10-3 combines with J gene TRBJ2-4; 7 nucleotides line up with TRBD1. The CDR3 is 13 amino acids. V dropped 7 bases and J dropped 6; count of bases not matched to a gene: 6. The germline V gene has CDR1 ENHRY and CDR2 SYGVKD. DNA for the CDR3: TGTGCCATCACCTCGGACAGGTTAAACATTCAGTACTTC. Translating gives CAITSDRLNIQYF.

The V call is TRBV19, the J call TRBJ2-7; perhaps TRBD2 as D (5 bases). Germline CDR1 LNHDA, CDR2 SQIVND (reference sequence). The CDR3 has 15 amino acids. With 5 bases removed from V and 9 bases from J, the gap between germline ends came to 23 bases. The DNA for the CDR3 is TGTGCCAGTAGTGTAACCTCGGACCGGAGTGGAGGGCAGTACTTC. Translation gives CASSVTSDRSGGQYF.

The count of this clone is one. The chain links TRBV18 to TRBJ2-3; possible D gene TRBD1, 6 bases. V was pared by 1 base and J by 7 bases, with 12 bases between. CDR1 KGHSH and CDR2 LQKENI come from the germline V gene. There are 14 residues in the CDR3. CDR3 loop: CASSPLDRFHTQYF. Written as DNA, the CDR3 is TGTGCCAGCTCACCACTCGACAGGTTTCATACGCAGTATTTT.

This chain uses TRBV6-6 with TRBJ1-1; perhaps TRBD1 as D (5 bases). CDR3 length equals 13 residues. Trimming left V 2 bases short and J 7 bases short, with 11 bases between. Per the germline V gene, CDR1 is MNHNY and CDR2 is SVGAGI (reference sequence). In DNA form, the CDR3 reads TGTGCCAGCAGTTACGCGGGGCTGGTTGAAGCTTTCTTT. Amino acids: CASSYAGLVEAFF.

The gene calls are TRBV7-2 and TRBJ2-7; D is ambiguous. CDR1 is SGHTA and CDR2 is FQGNSA in the germline V gene. Trimming cost V 0 bases and J 4 bases, with 13 bases left between them. The CDR3 is 15 residues long. CDR3 residues: CASSLAQTSPYEQYF. The CDR3 nucleotides are TGTGCCAGCAGCTTAGCGCAGACTTCCCCGTACGAGCAGTACTTC.

This clone was recorded only once. The chain links TRBV11-3 to TRBJ2-1, with D maybe TRBD2 (7 bases). The ends were cut back, 1 base at V and 6 bases at J, with 13 bases in the middle. There are 15 residues in the CDR3. CDR1 and CDR2 from the germline V gene are SGHNT and YENEEA. DNA of the CDR3: TGTGCCAGCAGCTTAGTAGGGGGGGCCTCCAATGAGCAGTTCTTC. Its protein product is CASSLVGGASNEQFF. Full variable domain (missing parts from reference TRBV11-3 and TRBJ2-1): EAGVVQSPRYKIIEKKQPVAFWCNPISGHNTLYWYLQNLGQGPELLIRYENEEAVDDSQLPKDRFSAERLKGVDSTLKIQPAELGDSAVYLCASSLVGGASNEQFFGPGTRLTVL.